The 30 T cell receptor beta chains below all came from one sample that was sequenced in a study of blood T cell repertoires in COVID-19. Clones were read by immunoSEQ multiplex PCR, and TCRdb kept only the in-frame ones, dropping some. The table has approximately 230,000 clones, almost 90% seen once. The sample was peripheral blood. The receptors stem from a man at least 80 years old with acute or convalescent COVID-19.

The V call is TRBV6-6, the J call TRBJ1-4; D call uncertain. CDR3 size: 12 residues. Germline CDR1 MNHNY, CDR2 SVGAGI (reference sequence). V shed 3 bases and J shed 7 bases, with 6 bases lying between them. CDR3 coding DNA: TGTGCCAGCAGTTATAGGAGTGAAAAACTGTTTTTT. As protein: CASSYRSEKLFF.

V and J are TRBV21-1 and TRBJ2-7; no check of the table's D call, TRBD1, against the DNA was made. TRBV21-1 is a recognized pseudogene. This CDR3 is 14 amino acids long. The CDR3 loop reads CASSLSFRGHGQYF. In DNA, the CDR3 is TGTGCCAGCAGCCTTTCTTTCAGGGGGCACGGGCAGTACTTC.

CDR3 bases: TGTGCCAGTAATGGACAGGGGCGGGGCTACACCTTC. Translating gives CASNGQGRGYTF. This sequence joins TRBV19 and TRBJ1-2, with 9 bases that match TRBD1. With V trimmed by 7 bases and J by 8 bases, 5 bases remained unmatched. Looked up from germline, CDR1 is LNHDA and CDR2 is SQIVND (reference sequence). CDR3 length equals 12 residues. The variable domain in full, completed from reference TRBV19 and TRBJ1-2, reads DGGITQSPKYLFRKEGQNVTLSCEQNLNHDAMYWYRQDPGQGLRLIYYSQIVNDFQKGDIAEGYSVSREKKESFPLTVTSAQKNPTAFYLCASNGQGRGYTFGSGTRLTVV.

The V gene is TRBV5-6, the J gene TRBJ1-2; 9 nucleotides line up with TRBD1. The CDR3 covers 12 residues. V shed 6 bases and J 12 bases; nucleotides not matched to a gene: 9. Germline V CDR1 and CDR2: SGHDT, YYEEEE. CDR3 residues: CASTGTGRFDTF. CDR3 bases: TGTGCCAGCACCGGGACAGGGAGATTCGACACCTTC.

The chain employs TRBV12-3 or TRBV12-4 and TRBJ1-2; 8 bases are shared with TRBD1. V dropped 6 bases and J dropped 1; count of bases not matched to a gene: 1. This CDR3 comprises 13 residues. CDR3 amino acids: CASSTGGNYGYTF. In DNA, the CDR3 is TGTGCCAGCAGCACAGGGGGTAACTATGGCTACACCTTC.

The CDR3 reads CASSPGGLMNTEAFF. The CDR3 DNA reads as TGCGCCAGCAGCCCGGGGGGGCTTATGAACACTGAAGCTTTCTTT. The chain links TRBV5-1 to TRBJ1-1; the D gene is possibly TRBD1 (6 bases). V lost 4 bases to trimming and J lost 0 bases, with 13 bases between them. The CDR3 totals 15 residues. Germline CDR1 is SGHRS and CDR2 is YFSETQ. The complete variable domain, with remaining parts taken from reference TRBV5-1 and TRBJ1-1, reads KAGVTQTPRYLIKTRGQQVTLSCSPISGHRSVSWYQQTPGQGLQFLFEYFSETQRNKGNFPGRFSGRQFSNSRSEMNVSTLELGDSALYLCASSPGGLMNTEAFFGQGTRLTVV.

This clone was detected a few times. The chain is built from TRBV5-1 and TRBJ2-7, with 14 bases matching TRBD2. CDR3 length equals 17 residues. Germline loops: CDR1 SGHRS, CDR2 YFSETQ. J gave up 2 bases and V 4 bases, and 8 bases lay outside the gene matches. CDR3 sequence (DNA): TGCGCCAGCAGCCGGGGGACTAGCGGGAGTGGGGCCTACGAGCAGTACTTC. This sequence encodes CASSRGTSGSGAYEQYF.

The chain links TRBV7-8 to TRBJ2-2; a weak D match, TRBD2 (5 bases). This CDR3 comprises 14 residues. V lost 5 bases and J lost 3, with 10 bases in between. Germline V gene data show CDR1 as SGHVS and CDR2 as FQNEAQ. The CDR3 DNA reads as TGTGCCAGCAGCCCTGGACTTTACACCGGGGAGCTGTTTTTT. Translating it yields CASSPGLYTGELFF.

V is TRBV7-9 and J is TRBJ1-1; 7 bases line up with TRBD1. This CDR3 is 13 amino acids long. In germline, CDR1 is SEHNR, CDR2 FQNEAQ (reference sequence). Losses at the gene ends were 7 bases for V and 2 bases for J; bases not matched to a gene: 4. In DNA form, the CDR3 reads TGTGCCAGCAACCGGGACAGTAACACTGAAGCTTTCTTT. Translation gives CASNRDSNTEAFF.

The chain carries TRBV6-2 or TRBV6-3 and TRBJ2-1; 7 nucleotides agree with TRBD2. Germline V gene data show CDR1 as MNHEY and CDR2 as SVGEGT. CDR3 size: 16 residues. Germline trimming cut 6 bases from V and 5 bases from J; bases unmatched to any gene: 13. Here the CDR3 DNA reads TGTGCCAGCAGCCAGACTTCGGGGCGGGGGAACAATGAGCAGTTCTTC. It yields the protein CASSQTSGRGNNEQFF.

The chain has TRBV18 and TRBJ1-5; 9 bases align to TRBD1. CDR3 size: 14 residues. CDR1 and CDR2 (germline): KGHSH, LQKENI. The trim removed 6 bases at V and 4 bases at J, leaving 4 bases unmatched. CDR3 sequence: CASSRGTGNQPQHF. CDR3 bases: TGTGCCAGCTCCAGAGGGACAGGGAATCAGCCCCAGCATTTT.

This rearrangement joins TRBV7-6 to TRBJ2-1; 11 positions match TRBD2. With V trimmed by 5 bases and J by 4 bases, 10 bases remained unmatched. CDR1 is SGHVS and CDR2 is FNYEAQ in the germline V gene. The CDR3 spans 17 residues. The CDR3 bases are TGTGCCAGCAGCCCCGGACTAGCGGGTAGTCTTTACAATGAGCAGTTCTTC. Its protein product is CASSPGLAGSLYNEQFF.

Comment on this clone: At the DNA level, this CDR3 is encoded by other sequences in the same sample as well. The rearrangement joins TRBV9 to TRBJ2-3, with unresolved D. The CDR3 extends over 15 amino acids. Between the trimmed V and J ends, which lost 0 bases and 2 bases, there was a span of 10 bases. Germline V CDR1 and CDR2: SGDLS, YYNGEE. In nucleotides, the CDR3 is TGTGCCAGCAGCGTAGGTGGCAGTTTCACAGATACGCAGTATTTT. It encodes CASSVGGSFTDTQYF.

The chain joins TRBV7-2 to TRBJ1-1, with unresolved D. Per germline, CDR1 SGHTA and CDR2 FQGNSA. Trimming took off 1 base at V and 4 bases at J, with 10 bases between the two ends. The CDR3 extends over 14 amino acids. The CDR3 region has the DNA TGTGCCAGCAGCTTAGTTTTTTCGGGCACTGAAGCTTTCTTT. It yields the protein CASSLVFSGTEAFF.

The chain couples TRBV7-2 to TRBJ2-5; TRBD1 agrees at 8 bases. CDR1 and CDR2 (germline): SGHTA, FQGNSA. The CDR3 totals 16 residues. The V segment lost 4 bases and the J segment 4 bases; nucleotides outside the gene matches: 11. The CDR3 region has the DNA TGTGCCAGCAGCTACGACAGGGGCGGGATAGGAGAGACCCAGTACTTC. Amino acids: CASSYDRGGIGETQYF. Looking up the rest from reference TRBV7-2 and TRBJ2-5 gives the full variable domain: GAGVSQSPSNKVTEKGKDVELRCDPISGHTALYWYRQSLGQGLEFLIYFQGNSAPDKSGLPSDRFSAERTGGSVSTLTIQRTQQEDSAVYLCASSYDRGGIGETQYFGPGTRLLVL.

V gene TRBV5-5 combines with J gene TRBJ1-5; 9 bases align to TRBD1. This CDR3 spans 15 amino acids. The germline CDR1 and CDR2 sequences are SGHKS and YYEKEE (reference sequence). The ends lost 4 bases at V and 5 bases at J; junction bases unmatched: 7. DNA of the CDR3: TGTGCCAGCAGCCTTGGACAGGGGAGGGATCAGCCCCAGCATTTT. This sequence encodes CASSLGQGRDQPQHF.

This sequence joins TRBV3-1 (or the pseudogene TRBV3-2) and TRBJ1-2, with 8 bases aligning to TRBD1. This CDR3 is built from 14 residues. The J segment lost 3 bases and the V segment lost 4 bases, leaving 4 bases of the junction unmatched. Germline values: CDR1 LGHDT, CDR2 YNNKEL (reference sequence). CDR3: CASSRPGQDYGYTF. The CDR3, as DNA: TGTGCCAGCAGCCGACCGGGACAGGACTATGGCTACACCTTC.

The gene calls are TRBV7-9 and TRBJ1-4, with D possibly matching TRBD1 (6 bases). V was pared by 4 bases and J by 14 bases, with 14 bases between. This CDR3 comprises 12 residues. Germline lookup yields CDR1 SEHNR and CDR2 FQNEAQ (reference sequence). The CDR3 protein is CASSSTWQGLFF. In DNA form, the CDR3 reads TGTGCCAGCAGCTCCACCTGGCAGGGGCTGTTTTTT.

The rearrangement joins TRBV7-2 to TRBJ2-7; 7 bases align to TRBD2. V trimming: 6 bases; J trimming: 0 bases; junction bases outside the gene matches: 8. CDR1 is SGHTA and CDR2 is FQGNSA in the germline V gene. This CDR3 has 15 residues. As DNA, the CDR3 is TGTGCCAGCAGGGAAGCGATAGCGGGCTCCTACGAGCAGTACTTC. It encodes CASREAIAGSYEQYF.

This clone has a single count. This sequence joins TRBV9 and TRBJ1-3; D unresolved. This CDR3 has 15 amino acids. CDR1 is SGDLS, CDR2 YYNGEE, per germline. Trimming took 3 bases from V and 2 from J, leaving 12 bases between them. DNA for the CDR3: TGTGCCAGCAGCGCTCTTGGACTGGCTGGAAACACCATATATTTT. Residues: CASSALGLAGNTIYF.

CDR3 DNA: TGTGCCAGCGAACACAGGGGTGGCACAGATACGCAGTATTTT. This sequence encodes CASEHRGGTDTQYF. The gene calls are TRBV27 and TRBJ2-3; 7 bases fit TRBD1. The V segment lost 8 bases and the J segment 1 base; nucleotides outside the gene matches: 6. The CDR3 extends over 14 amino acids. The V gene's germline CDR1 is MNHEY and CDR2 SMNVEV (reference sequence).

This sequence joins TRBV29-1 and TRBJ1-1, with D hard to call. V lost 4 bases, J lost 2 bases, and 5 bases lay in between. The germline V gene encodes CDR1 SQVTM and CDR2 ANQGSEA. This CDR3 region has 11 residues. The CDR3 DNA reads as TGCAGCGTTGCCCTTAACACTGAAGCTTTCTTT. Translating it yields CSVALNTEAFF.

Details on this clone: The identical CDR3 is also encoded by other nucleotide sequences in the sample. The gene calls are TRBV6-2 or TRBV6-3 and TRBJ1-2; 8 bases line up with TRBD1. V trimming: 0 bases; J trimming: 5 bases; junction bases outside the gene matches: 8. Germline loops: CDR1 MNHEY, CDR2 SVGEGT. The length of the CDR3 is 16 residues. As DNA, the CDR3 is TGTGCCAGCAGTTACTCAAGTGGGACAGGTCTTTATGGCTACACCTTC. This gives the protein CASSYSSGTGLYGYTF.

V usage is TRBV7-2 and J usage is TRBJ2-5; the match to TRBD1 covers 8 bases. Trimming cost V 5 bases and J 2 bases; bases outside gene matches: 4. There are 14 residues in the CDR3. Germline V gene data show CDR1 as SGHTA and CDR2 as FQGNSA. CDR3 sequence: CASSPHRGQETQYF. The CDR3 nucleotides read TGTGCCAGCAGCCCCCACAGGGGGCAAGAGACCCAGTACTTC.

V gene TRBV6-6 combines with J gene TRBJ2-1; no reliable D call. Trimming removed 2 bases from V and 1 base from J, with 9 bases in between. Germline CDR1 MNHNY, CDR2 SVGAGI (reference sequence). The CDR3 spans 15 residues. The chain's CDR3 is CASSYPLESYNEQFF. The CDR3 nucleotides read TGTGCCAGCAGTTACCCCCTCGAGTCCTACAATGAGCAGTTCTTC.

The genes are TRBV19 and TRBJ1-1; 8 positions match TRBD1. Per germline, CDR1 LNHDA and CDR2 SQIVND (reference sequence). Trimming at V came to 5 bases and at J to 3 bases, leaving 2 bases not matched to a gene. The CDR3 is 13 amino acids. The chain's CDR3 is CASSGRGHTEAFF. The DNA for the CDR3 is TGTGCCAGTAGTGGCAGGGGGCACACTGAAGCTTTCTTT. The entire variable domain, with the rest obtained from reference TRBV19 and TRBJ1-1, is as follows: DGGITQSPKYLFRKEGQNVTLSCEQNLNHDAMYWYRQDPGQGLRLIYYSQIVNDFQKGDIAEGYSVSREKKESFPLTVTSAQKNPTAFYLCASSGRGHTEAFFGQGTRLTVV.

J is TRBJ1-6 and V is TRBV13; unclear D gene. Trimming took 0 bases from V and 1 from J, leaving 10 bases between them. CDR1 and CDR2 (germline): PRHDT, FYEKMQ (reference sequence). There are 17 residues in the CDR3. The CDR3 coding sequence is TGTGCCAGCAGCTTAGGCCTAACAGCTTCCTATAATTCACCCCTCCACTTT. Residues: CASSLGLTASYNSPLHF.

The chain is built from TRBV13 and TRBJ2-2, with D possibly matching TRBD2 (5 bases). CDR1 is PRHDT, CDR2 FYEKMQ, per germline (reference sequence). V gave up 6 bases and J gave up 0 bases, with 17 bases separating them. This CDR3 is built from 17 residues. For the CDR3, the DNA is TGTGCCAGCAGTCTTTCGAGGGCAATCCCGAACACCGGGGAGCTGTTTTTT. It translates to CASSLSRAIPNTGELFF.

The chain recombines TRBV4-3 with TRBJ2-7; possibly TRBD2 for D (6 bases). The CDR3 runs to 15 residues. Germline V gene data show CDR1 as LGHNA and CDR2 as YSLEER. Trimming pared 1 base from V and 4 bases from J, leaving 14 bases between. This chain's CDR3 is CASSQANIGRYEQYF. In nucleotides, the CDR3 is TGCGCCAGCAGCCAAGCGAATATAGGGAGGTACGAGCAGTACTTC.

The V gene is TRBV21-1, the J gene TRBJ2-3; the table's D gene call, TRBD1, was not cross checked with the DNA. TRBV21-1 is flagged as a pseudogene. The CDR3 totals 16 residues. The CDR3 sequence: CASSRFDSLSTDTQYF. CDR3 bases: TGTGCCAGCAGCAGATTCGACAGCCTCAGCACAGATACGCAGTATTTT.